Listed here are 14 T cell receptor beta chains from one sample, sequenced in a study of cytomegalovirus exposure and HLA in healthy donors. The primer mix had 60 Vbeta and 13 Jbeta primers. Sequencing was performed with immunoSEQ multiplex PCR; in TCRdb, only in-frame clones are kept and a portion is missing. The sample has fewer than 150,000 clones; 60% to 80% are singletons. Material for sequencing was PBMCs. The receptors stem from a man younger than 45 in good health and CMV-seronegative.

The rearrangement links TRBV5-6 to TRBJ2-1, with D perhaps TRBD2 (5 bases). This CDR3 has 14 amino acids. Germline CDR1 and CDR2: SGHDT and YYEEEE. V lost 0 bases and J 6 bases, leaving 10 bases between the germline ends. The CDR3 here is CASSLGLAANEQFF. In DNA form, the CDR3 reads TGTGCCAGCAGCTTGGGGCTAGCAGCCAATGAGCAGTTCTTC.

This clone was seen a single time. The chain couples TRBV6-5 to TRBJ1-3; D is possibly TRBD1 (5 bases). This CDR3 is built from 15 residues. CDR1 and CDR2 (germline): MNHEY, SVGAGI. Trimming left V 5 bases short and J 2 bases short, with 13 bases between. CDR3 protein: CASSPPVGPGNTIYF. CDR3 bases: TGTGCCAGCAGTCCCCCCGTGGGGCCTGGAAACACCATATATTTT.

The chain carries TRBV18 and TRBJ1-5, with 7 bases that match TRBD1. V was pared by 5 bases and J by 7 bases, with 8 bases of the junction left unmatched. The CDR3 extends over 14 amino acids. The germline V gene has CDR1 KGHSH and CDR2 LQKENI. The CDR3 region has the DNA TGTGCCAGCTCAAACGACAGGGTCCGGCAGCCCCAGCATTTT. Protein: CASSNDRVRQPQHF. Using reference TRBV18 and TRBJ1-5 for the parts outside the CDR3, the full variable domain is NAGVMQNPRHLVRRRGQEARLRCSPMKGHSHVYWYRQLPEEGLKFMVYLQKENIIDESGMPKERFSAEFPKEGPSILRIQQVVRGDSAAYFCASSNDRVRQPQHFGDGTRLSIL.

This chain uses TRBV7-9 with TRBJ2-1; weak D call: TRBD2 (5 bases). The CDR3 loop spans 13 amino acids. The V gene's germline CDR1 is SEHNR and CDR2 FQNEAQ (reference sequence). V lost 5 bases and J 9 bases, leaving 14 bases between the germline ends. In DNA form, the CDR3 reads TGTGCCAGCAGCCAATACCACGGGATTGAGCAGTTCTTC. Its protein product is CASSQYHGIEQFF.

V gene TRBV5-1 combines with J gene TRBJ2-3; TRBD2 might be the D (6 bases). V lost 0 bases and J lost 4, with 9 bases in between. Germline V gene lookup returns CDR1 SGHRS and CDR2 YFSETQ. The CDR3 spans 14 residues. Here the CDR3 reads CASSLAVAADTQYF. The CDR3 DNA reads as TGCGCCAGCAGCTTGGCCGTAGCGGCAGATACGCAGTATTTT.

The rearrangement uses TRBV7-2 and TRBJ1-1; TRBD1 is a possible D gene (5 bases). The CDR3 loop spans 13 amino acids. Germline CDR1 SGHTA, CDR2 FQGNSA. V was clipped by 3 bases and J by 5 bases, with 10 bases between them. The CDR3 nucleotides are TGTGCCAGCAGCTTCCAGGGAGGTACTGAAGCTTTCTTT. Amino acid sequence: CASSFQGGTEAFF.

This chain connects TRBV28 to TRBJ2-1; TRBD1 might be the D (6 bases). The V gene lost 2 bases and the J gene lost 4 bases, with 9 bases spanning the gap. Germline CDR1 is MDHEN and CDR2 is SYDVKM. The CDR3 spans 14 residues. The CDR3 DNA is TGTGCCAGCAGTTTACCGGACAGTTACAATGAGCAGTTCTTC. This translates into CASSLPDSYNEQFF.

The genes are TRBV28 and TRBJ2-7, with 10 bases lining up with TRBD2. V lost 8 bases and J lost 3; bases outside the gene matches: 7. CDR1 MDHEN and CDR2 SYDVKM come from the germline V gene. The CDR3 runs 14 residues. The CDR3 nucleotides are TGTGCCAGCCGCTTCCCTAGCGGGAGCTACGAGCAGTACTTC. Its protein is CASRFPSGSYEQYF.

The chain joins TRBV5-1 to TRBJ2-1; unclear D gene. This CDR3 is 13 amino acids long. Trimming removed 2 bases from V and 3 bases from J, with 6 bases in between. CDR1 and CDR2 from the germline V gene are SGHRS and YFSETQ. This CDR3 is CASSLPGYNEQFF. The CDR3 region has the DNA TGCGCCAGCAGCTTACCGGGCTACAATGAGCAGTTCTTC.

The J gene is TRBJ2-7, the V gene TRBV18, with TRBD2 matching over 15 bases. The germline V gene encodes CDR1 KGHSH and CDR2 LQKENI. Losses at the gene ends were 3 bases for V and 3 bases for J; bases not matched to a gene: 6. The CDR3 loop spans 17 amino acids. CDR3 amino acids: CASSPTRTSGRGYEQYF. Written as DNA, the CDR3 is TGTGCCAGCTCACCCACTCGGACTAGCGGGAGGGGCTACGAGCAGTACTTC.

Only one count was recorded for this clone. The rearrangement uses TRBV2 and TRBJ2-1; 10 nucleotides line up with TRBD2. From germline, CDR1 is SNHLY and CDR2 FYNNEI. V gave up 8 bases and J gave up 5 bases; unmatched junction bases: 9. The CDR3 has 15 amino acids. CDR3 in DNA: TGTGCCAGCGGAGCGCGCAGCGGGAGGGACAATGAGCAGTTCTTC. As protein: CASGARSGRDNEQFF.

The chain recombines TRBV28 with TRBJ1-3, with D possibly matching TRBD1 (5 bases). V dropped 10 bases and J dropped 6 bases, with 19 bases sitting between them. The germline gives CDR1 MDHEN, CDR2 SYDVKM. The CDR3 spans 14 residues. CDR3 sequence reads: CATLNRDFANTIYF. The CDR3 DNA sequence: TGTGCCACCCTAAACCGGGACTTCGCAAACACCATATATTTT.

This clone showed up just a few times. The chain employs TRBV30 and TRBJ1-1; D is unclear. The CDR3 spans 13 residues. Trimming pared 3 bases from V and 1 base from J, leaving 9 bases between. CDR1 GTSNPN and CDR2 SVGIG come from the germline V gene (reference sequence). The CDR3 here is CAWRSQRNTEAFF. In DNA, the CDR3 is TGTGCCTGGAGGTCACAGAGGAACACTGAAGCTTTCTTT.

V is TRBV5-6 and J is TRBJ2-1, with 7 nucleotides matching TRBD2. The CDR3 extends over 13 amino acids. The germline V gene has CDR1 SGHDT and CDR2 YYEEEE. Losses at the gene ends were 0 bases for V and 13 bases for J; bases not matched to a gene: 7. CDR3 sequence (DNA): TGTGCCAGCAGCTTGGGGGGGGGATGGGCACAGTTCTTC. It codes for CASSLGGGWAQFF.